Listed below are T cell receptor beta chains from one sample, sequenced in a study of T cells in Graves' hyperthyroidism and ophthalmopathy. TCRdb processed the multiplex PCR reads anew with MiXCR; each CDR3 protein has one entry. This sample has under 550,000 distinct CDR3 sequences, with 12% to 15% found just once. What was sequenced was blood. The receptors stem from a young woman with Graves' hyperthyroidism. CDR3s include the opening cysteine and the closing phenylalanine or tryptophan. Fields, in order: J gene, V gene, D gene, clone size, CDR3 DNA, CDR3 protein. The D gene is left open where the match is weak. Size is stated for part of the rows, as once, few or many counts, or as a class when the clone is expanded.

TRBJ1-2 TRBV6-1 . many TGTGCCAGCAGTGAAAGATGGCAGGCGGTTTGGAGCTACACCTTC CASSERWQAVWSYTF
TRBJ1-5 TRBV19 TRBD1 . TGTGCCAGTAGTCCAGGGAGGGGGCCCGATCAGCCCCAGCATTTT CASSPGRGPDQPQHF
TRBJ2-2 TRBV9 TRBD2 . TGTGCCAGCAGCTCTACAGCGGGAGGGCCAACCGGGGAGCTGTTTTTT CASSSTAGGPTGELFF
TRBJ2-3 TRBV27 TRBD2 many TGTGCCAGCAGATGGGGGGGATCGGATACGCAGTATTTT CASRWGGSDTQYF
TRBJ1-3 TRBV6-5 . many TGTGCCAGCAGTTACTCGCCGGGGGCTGGAAACACCATATATTTT CASSYSPGAGNTIYF
TRBJ2-6 TRBV2 . many TGTGCCAGCAGTGAAGCGAGAGGCATAAGGACCCCTGGATTTTCTGGGGCCAACGTCCTGACTTTC CASSEARGIRTPGFSGANVLTF
TRBJ1-6 TRBV30 TRBD1 many TGTGCCTGGAGTGCCGGGACAGGGGGGACAAGCAATTCACCCCTCCACTTT CAWSAGTGGTSNSPLHF
TRBJ2-7 TRBV20-1 . . TGCAGTGCTAGATTCCCCGGGAGCTCCTACGAGCAGTACTTC CSARFPGSSYEQYF
TRBJ1-3 TRBV2 . few TGTGCCAGCAGTGAAAACCCGGGGGGTGCCACCATATATTTT CASSENPGGATIYF
TRBJ1-2 TRBV2 TRBD1 many TGTGCCAGCAGTACCAGACAGGGGACCAACTATGGCTACACCTTC CASSTRQGTNYGYTF
TRBJ2-1 TRBV19 . . TGTGCCAGTAGTAATCGGGACTTCGGACGAGTACAGTTCTTC CASSNRDFGRVQFF
TRBJ1-4 TRBV28 TRBD1 many TGTGCCAGCAGTTCCACCGGGACAGGGGGCTTTGAAAAACTGTTTTTT CASSSTGTGGFEKLFF
TRBJ1-2 TRBV5-1 TRBD1 few TGCGCCAGCAGCTTGGGACAGGGGGCGCAAGGCTACACCTTC CASSLGQGAQGYTF
TRBJ2-3 TRBV19 . . TGTGCCAGTAGTACCCTCCAGGTTGGGAGACCTAGCACAGATACGCAGTATTTT CASSTLQVGRPSTDTQYF
TRBJ1-2 TRBV25-1 . . TGTGCCAGCAGTGAATCAGGGGTTAACTATGGCTACACCTTC CASSESGVNYGYTF
TRBJ2-7 TRBV15 TRBD2 . TGTGCCACCAGCCGGGAGGGCGATTCCTACGAGCAGTACTTC CATSREGDSYEQYF
TRBJ1-4 TRBV4-1 . few TGCGCCAGCAAGGGCACGGGCCGCCGAGGGGAAAAACTGTTTTTT CASKGTGRRGEKLFF
TRBJ1-3 TRBV20-1 TRBD1 few TGCAGTGCTATCGACAGGGTTTCTGGAAACACCATATATTTT CSAIDRVSGNTIYF
TRBJ2-3 TRBV28 TRBD1 many TGTGCCAGCAGTTCAGGGGGACAGGGGGCATCGGATACGCAGTATTTT CASSSGGQGASDTQYF
TRBJ2-1 TRBV27 TRBD1 many TGTGCCAGCAGCCCATTGGGGGACAGGGAGAGTGAGCAGTTCTTC CASSPLGDRESEQFF
TRBJ2-6 TRBV12-3/TRBV12-4 TRBD1 . TGTGCCAGCAGCCTAGGGGGCAGAGGGGCCAACGTCCTGACTTTC CASSLGGRGANVLTF
TRBJ1-1 TRBV3-1 . many TGTGCCAGCAGCCAAGCCAGTGGGACTGAAGCTTTCTTT CASSQASGTEAFF
TRBJ2-2 TRBV10-3 TRBD2 many TGTGCCATCACTGGATCTAGCGGGGGTGCCGGGGAGCTGTTTTTT CAITGSSGGAGELFF
TRBJ2-7 TRBV7-9 . . TGTGCCAGCAGCTCATTCCGGGAAGCCTACGAGCAGTACTTC CASSSFREAYEQYF
TRBJ2-5 TRBV12-3/TRBV12-4 TRBD2 . TGTGCCAGCAGTCCACATCGGATTAGCGGGGGGAAAGAGACCCAGTACTTC CASSPHRISGGKETQYF
TRBJ1-1 TRBV30 . many TGTGCCTGGAATCCCGGTAGGGTGTACACTGAAGCTTTCTTT CAWNPGRVYTEAFF
TRBJ2-7 TRBV27 TRBD1 many TGTGCCAGCAGTTTAACGGACAGGGGCCACGAGCAGTACTTC CASSLTDRGHEQYF
TRBJ1-2 TRBV12-3/TRBV12-4 TRBD1 many TGTGCCAGCAGTCAGACTGGGACAGGGCTTGGGTATGGCTACACCTTC CASSQTGTGLGYGYTF
TRBJ1-5 TRBV27 . many TGTGCCAGCAGTTTGGGGGGTTCTGGTCAGCCCCAGCATTTT CASSLGGSGQPQHF
TRBJ2-1 TRBV5-1 . . TGCGCCAGCAGGTTCAGGACAGATTCCTACAATGAGCAGTTCTTC CASRFRTDSYNEQFF
TRBJ1-2 TRBV15 . once TGTGCCACCAGCATTGCAGGCGACTATGGCTACACCTTC CATSIAGDYGYTF
TRBJ2-3 TRBV20-1 TRBD2 many TGCAGTGCTTCTAGCGGGAGAGGGGCAGATACGCAGTATTTT CSASSGRGADTQYF
TRBJ1-2 TRBV5-1 . . TGCGCCAGCAGCTTCAATAACTATGGCTACACCTTC CASSFNNYGYTF
TRBJ1-2 TRBV12-3/TRBV12-4 . few TGTGCCAGCAGTTTACGATCCGGGTCTGGCACGGGCGGCTACACCTTC CASSLRSGSGTGGYTF
TRBJ2-5 TRBV12-5 . few TGTGCTAGTGGTTTCCGCAAATTGGGGGGACAACAAGAGACCCAGTACTTC CASGFRKLGGQQETQYF
TRBJ2-3 TRBV5-6 TRBD2 many TGTGCCAGCAGCTTAGCAGCGGGAGTTAAGACGCAGTATTTT CASSLAAGVKTQYF
TRBJ2-3 TRBV5-1 . many TGCGCCAGCAGCCCCAGTACGGGGGATACGCAGTATTTT CASSPSTGDTQYF
TRBJ2-1 TRBV14 . many TGTGCCAGCAGCCGCAGGGGGGTTTCCAATGAGCAGTTCTTC CASSRRGVSNEQFF
TRBJ1-2 TRBV4-3 TRBD1 . TGCGCCAGCAGCCCGACTTGGGGGACAGAAATCTATGGCTACACCTTC CASSPTWGTEIYGYTF
TRBJ2-2 TRBV29-1 . many TGCAGCGTTGAAATTCCCCAGGCGGGCACCGGGGAGCTGTTTTTT CSVEIPQAGTGELFF
TRBJ2-3 TRBV6-2/TRBV6-3 TRBD2 . TGTGCCAGCAGGAGTGTTAGCGGGAGAGGGGATACGCAGTATTTT CASRSVSGRGDTQYF
TRBJ2-3 TRBV11-2 . . TGTGCCAGCAGCCACGGGGGTGGCAGCACAGATACGCAGTATTTT CASSHGGGSTDTQYF
TRBJ2-3 TRBV6-1 TRBD2 many TGTGCCAGCACCCTGACTAGCGGGAGCCCAGATACGCAGTATTTT CASTLTSGSPDTQYF
TRBJ2-3 TRBV11-2 TRBD2 few TGTGCCAGCAGCTCCCCCGTTGGGGGGGTCCCAGATACGCAGTATTTT CASSSPVGGVPDTQYF
TRBJ2-5 TRBV7-8 TRBD2 . TGTGCCAGCAGCTTGTCGGGAGGTAGCGGGAGGATGGAGACCCAGTACTTC CASSLSGGSGRMETQYF
TRBJ2-2 TRBV2 . many TGTGCCAGCAGTGAAGTCGCCAAAGTATTAAACACCGGGGAGCTGTTTTTT CASSEVAKVLNTGELFF
TRBJ1-1 TRBV28 TRBD1 many TGTGCCAGCAGTTTAACCATCCTCGGGACAGGGGGCGGGACTGAAGCTTTCTTT CASSLTILGTGGGTEAFF
TRBJ2-1 TRBV5-1 . . TGCGCCAGCAGCCCCCCCTCCCTGACTGGGGCACATGAGCAGTTCTTC CASSPPSLTGAHEQFF
TRBJ1-5 TRBV25-1 . many TGTGCCAGCAGTGGACCAGGGGTGGAGGGCAATCAGCCCCAGCATTTT CASSGPGVEGNQPQHF
TRBJ2-5 TRBV6-2/TRBV6-3 . many TGTGCCAGCAGTTACTACCCGGGCCTATCCCAGGAGACCCAGTACTTC CASSYYPGLSQETQYF